This record concerns one TCR beta chain sequence. What it recognizes is unknown. These data are taken from a study of neoadjuvant anti-PD-1 for oral cavity cancer. Study-wide findings and caveats: After neoadjuvant nivolumab, PBMC T cell clonality was significantly higher in non-responders than responders.

TCRdb keeps only in-frame clones here, not all; method: immunoSEQ multiplex PCR. The sample consists of around 17,000 clones, 64% of them appearing once. Patients were newly diagnosed with stage II-IVA oral cavity squamous cell carcinoma without prior systemic or radiation treatment. This CDR3 is built from 14 residues. V was clipped by 6 bases and J by 6 bases; unmatched bases: 12. Germline V gene data show CDR1 as SQVTM and CDR2 as ANQGSEA. The chain has TRBV29-1 and TRBJ2-7; TRBD1 aligns across 9 bases. This material consisted of PBMCs, taken before nivolumab (anti-PD-1) treatment. This receptor was taken from a person aged 40 to 85 with oral cavity squamous cell carcinoma. This chain's CDR3 is CSVEGTGKGLEQYF. The DNA of the CDR3 is TGCAGCGTAGAGGGGACAGGGAAGGGTCTCGAGCAGTACTTC.